The 23 T cell receptor beta chains below all came from one sample that was sequenced in a study of cytomegalovirus exposure and HLA in healthy donors. It was with 60 Vbeta and 13 Jbeta primers that the PCR ran. Sequencing used immunoSEQ multiplex PCR; TCRdb keeps in-frame clones, though not all of them. The sample holds 150,000 to 200,000 clones; roughly 84% are singletons and the top ten take around 0.24%. The source material was PBMCs. The source of these receptors is a boy between 10 and 17 years old in good health and CMV-seronegative.

CDR3 coding DNA: TGTGCCAGCAGCCAAACAGGGGGCGGGTACGAGCAGTACTTC. It is translated as CASSQTGGGYEQYF. The chain recombines TRBV6-5 with TRBJ2-7; TRBD1 agrees at 9 bases. With V trimmed by 6 bases and J by 4 bases, 7 bases remained unmatched. Germline CDR1 MNHEY, CDR2 SVGAGI. The CDR3 contains 14 residues.

V gene TRBV5-1 combines with J gene TRBJ2-1, with 10 positions matching TRBD2. This CDR3 is 15 amino acids long. Germline CDR1 SGHRS, CDR2 YFSETQ. V lost 1 base and J lost 6; bases outside the gene matches: 4. Here the CDR3 reads CASSLLAGGSNEQFF. The CDR3 coding sequence is TGCGCCAGCAGCTTGTTAGCGGGAGGCTCCAATGAGCAGTTCTTC.

J is TRBJ2-5 and V is TRBV5-4; maybe TRBD1 (6 bases). CDR1 SGHNT and CDR2 YYREEE come from the germline V gene (reference sequence). There are 16 residues in the CDR3. V shed 4 bases and J shed 5 bases, with 21 bases lying between them. The CDR3 DNA reads TGTGCCAGCAGCCGGGGTGGGGGCAGACCAGAGGAGACCCAGTACTTC. This encodes CASSRGGGRPEETQYF.

This rearrangement joins TRBV27 to TRBJ2-5, with D unclear. V was trimmed by 4 bases and J by 5 bases, leaving 8 bases between them. From germline, CDR1 is MNHEY and CDR2 SMNVEV (reference sequence). The CDR3 runs 12 residues. In DNA form, the CDR3 reads TGTGCCAGCAGTTCCTTACGGGAGACCCAGTACTTC. The encoded protein is CASSSLRETQYF.

Comments on this clone: The same CDR3 also results from other DNA sequences found in this sample. The genes are TRBV9 and TRBJ2-2; 7 nucleotides agree with TRBD1. CDR3 size: 15 residues. Looked up from germline, CDR1 is SGDLS and CDR2 is YYNGEE. J was trimmed by 2 bases and V by 3 bases; bases with no gene match: 4. CDR3 sequence (DNA): TGTGCCAGCAGCGGCCGACAGGGTAACACCGGGGAGCTGTTTTTT. It translates to CASSGRQGNTGELFF.

The CDR3 region has the DNA TGCGCCAGCAGCTCCGCCGGGACAGGGGGTGGCTACACCTTC. Translated, it gives CASSSAGTGGGYTF. The chain joins TRBV5-1 to TRBJ1-2; 11 bases are shared with TRBD1. The germline V gene has CDR1 SGHRS and CDR2 YFSETQ. V dropped 3 bases and J dropped 7; count of bases not matched to a gene: 5. The CDR3 sequence is 14 residues long.

This chain links TRBV5-1 with TRBJ2-7; 9 bases match TRBD1. CDR3 size: 15 residues. The J segment lost 3 bases and the V segment lost 4 bases, leaving 8 bases of the junction unmatched. The germline CDR1 and CDR2 sequences are SGHRS and YFSETQ. The CDR3 DNA reads TGCGCCAGCAGCCCGAACTGGGGACAGGGCTACGAGCAGTACTTC. Translation: CASSPNWGQGYEQYF.

The chain has TRBV7-2 and TRBJ1-5, with unresolved D. V was cut by 5 bases and J by 7 bases, with 12 bases left in between. The CDR3 consists of 13 residues. Germline lookup yields CDR1 SGHTA and CDR2 FQGNSA. CDR3 nucleotides: TGTGCCAGCAGCATGCGGGTTGGACAGCCCCAGCATTTT. Translating it yields CASSMRVGQPQHF.

The chain couples TRBV11-2 to TRBJ2-1, with 13 bases lining up with TRBD2. There are 16 residues in the CDR3. V lost 4 bases to trimming and J lost 2 bases; unmatched junction nucleotides: 2. Germline loops: CDR1 SGHAT, CDR2 FQNNGV. CDR3 DNA: TGTGCCAGCAGCTGGACTAGCGGGAGAGCCTACAATGAGCAGTTCTTC. Residues: CASSWTSGRAYNEQFF.

This chain joins TRBV7-8 and TRBJ2-3; tentative D call: TRBD2 (6 bases). The germline CDR1 and CDR2 sequences are SGHVS and FQNEAQ. The V end was cut by 5 bases, the J end by 6 bases, with 12 bases between. There are 13 residues in the CDR3. Here the CDR3 reads CASSGLREDTQYF. In nucleotides, the CDR3 is TGTGCCAGCAGCGGTCTCCGGGAGGATACGCAGTATTTT.

The gene calls are TRBV15 and TRBJ1-6; a weak D match, TRBD1 (6 bases). Per germline, CDR1 LNHNV and CDR2 YYDKDF (reference sequence). V lost 2 bases and J lost 0, with 17 bases in between. This CDR3 is built from 19 residues. The CDR3 sequence is CATSRQTGRIDSYNSPLHF. In nucleotides, the CDR3 is TGTGCCACCAGCAGACAGACAGGTCGTATTGACTCCTATAATTCACCCCTCCACTTT.

V usage is TRBV4-3 and J usage is TRBJ2-2, with 10 bases matching TRBD2. Trimming at V came to 5 bases and at J to 3 bases, leaving 6 bases not matched to a gene. This CDR3 is 16 amino acids long. CDR1 is LGHNA and CDR2 is YSLEER in the germline V gene. CDR3 nucleotide sequence: TGCGCCAGCAGCTACAAAGCGGGGGGGTACACCGGGGAGCTGTTTTTT. Translated: CASSYKAGGYTGELFF.

This rearrangement joins TRBV28 to TRBJ1-5; no clear D. CDR1 is MDHEN and CDR2 is SYDVKM in the germline V gene. There are 13 residues in the CDR3. Trimming stripped 3 bases from V and 1 base from J, with 4 bases between. The CDR3 DNA sequence: TGTGCCAGCAGTTTCAGAAGCAATCAGCCCCAGCATTTT. Protein product: CASSFRSNQPQHF.

The chain uses TRBV6-6 and TRBJ1-5, with 8 bases lining up with TRBD1. This CDR3 contains 14 residues. With 6 bases clipped from V and 3 bases from J, the junction kept 4 bases outside the gene matches. CDR1 is MNHNY and CDR2 is SVGAGI in the germline V gene (reference sequence). The CDR3 loop reads CASSRQGSNQPQHF. DNA for the CDR3: TGTGCCAGCAGCCGACAGGGGTCCAATCAGCCCCAGCATTTT.

This clone is a singleton in its sample. The gene calls are TRBV7-6 and TRBJ2-7, with 9 positions matching TRBD2. Trimming removed 5 bases from V and 0 bases from J; junction bases left unmatched: 8. Germline V CDR1 and CDR2: SGHVS, FNYEAQ. The CDR3 totals 16 residues. Here the CDR3 DNA reads TGTGCCAGCAGCCCGCGGACTAGCGAGAGCTCCTACGAGCAGTACTTC. As protein: CASSPRTSESSYEQYF.

The chain joins TRBV10-3 to TRBJ1-4; D is undetermined. V was cut by 5 bases and J by 4 bases, with 14 bases left in between. CDR1 and CDR2 from the germline V gene are ENHRY and SYGVKD. This CDR3 has 15 residues. For the CDR3, the DNA is TGTGCCATCAGTTCCAGCGTAGCTAATAATGAAAAACTGTTTTTT. Amino acids: CAISSSVANNEKLFF.

Comment on this clone: This CDR3 is also generated by other DNA sequences in the sample. The chain couples TRBV27 to TRBJ2-7; 9 positions match TRBD2. The V segment lost 5 bases and the J segment 4 bases; nucleotides outside the gene matches: 3. CDR1 is MNHEY and CDR2 is SMNVEV in the germline V gene (reference sequence). CDR3 size: 13 residues. Here the CDR3 DNA reads TGTGCCAGCAGTCCTAGCGGGAAGTACGAGCAGTACTTC. This gives the protein CASSPSGKYEQYF.

This clone was seen only a few times. The chain combines TRBV20-1 with TRBJ1-1; D unresolved. Germline-derived CDR1 and CDR2 are DFQATT and SNEGSKA (reference sequence). The V gene lost 6 bases and the J gene lost 5 bases, with 10 bases spanning the gap. The length of the CDR3 is 11 residues. The CDR3 here is CSAVHETEAFF. In DNA, the CDR3 is TGCAGTGCCGTTCACGAGACTGAAGCTTTCTTT.

The CDR3, as DNA: TGTGCCAGCAGCTACTATCCCGGGAACCACCACTCTAGGGAGCAGTACTTC. It translates to CASSYYPGNHHSREQYF. The chain recombines TRBV13 with TRBJ2-7; D is perhaps TRBD2 (5 bases). CDR3 length equals 17 residues. V dropped 4 bases and J dropped 7 bases, with 26 bases sitting between them. Germline assignment: CDR1 PRHDT and CDR2 FYEKMQ (reference sequence).

The V gene is TRBV2, the J gene TRBJ2-7; D is unclear. The CDR3 contains 13 residues. V was cut by 6 bases and J by 3 bases, with 12 bases left in between. Germline V CDR1 and CDR2: SNHLY, FYNNEI. The CDR3 coding sequence is TGTGCCAGCAGGCGAGACATCATCTACGAGCAGTACTTC. Its translation is CASRRDIIYEQYF.

V usage is TRBV5-8 and J usage is TRBJ1-6; 8 bases line up with TRBD1. Germline trimming cut 1 base from V and 10 bases from J; bases unmatched to any gene: 7. The CDR3 runs 15 residues. CDR1 SGHTS and CDR2 YDEGEE come from the germline V gene. DNA for the CDR3: TGTGCCAGCAGCTTGCTTGGACAGGGTGCGTCACCCCTCCACTTT. The encoded protein is CASSLLGQGASPLHF.

This sequence joins TRBV2 and TRBJ2-5, with 7 bases lining up with TRBD2. Germline values: CDR1 SNHLY, CDR2 FYNNEI. V shed 8 bases and J 0 bases; nucleotides not matched to a gene: 6. There are 14 residues in the CDR3. In DNA, the CDR3 is TGTGCCAGCGGGGGGGATCTGTACCAAGAGACCCAGTACTTC. Residues: CASGGDLYQETQYF.

The chain employs TRBV5-1 and TRBJ1-5; D is possibly TRBD1 (5 bases). CDR1 is SGHRS and CDR2 is YFSETQ in the germline V gene. The CDR3 loop spans 13 amino acids. V shed 5 bases and J shed 3 bases, with 9 bases lying between them. This chain's CDR3 is CASRADINQPQHF. The CDR3 region has the DNA TGCGCCAGCAGGGCGGACATCAATCAGCCCCAGCATTTT. Drawing the rest from reference TRBV5-1 and TRBJ1-5, the complete variable domain is KAGVTQTPRYLIKTRGQQVTLSCSPISGHRSVSWYQQTPGQGLQFLFEYFSETQRNKGNFPGRFSGRQFSNSRSEMNVSTLELGDSALYLCASRADINQPQHFGDGTRLSIL.